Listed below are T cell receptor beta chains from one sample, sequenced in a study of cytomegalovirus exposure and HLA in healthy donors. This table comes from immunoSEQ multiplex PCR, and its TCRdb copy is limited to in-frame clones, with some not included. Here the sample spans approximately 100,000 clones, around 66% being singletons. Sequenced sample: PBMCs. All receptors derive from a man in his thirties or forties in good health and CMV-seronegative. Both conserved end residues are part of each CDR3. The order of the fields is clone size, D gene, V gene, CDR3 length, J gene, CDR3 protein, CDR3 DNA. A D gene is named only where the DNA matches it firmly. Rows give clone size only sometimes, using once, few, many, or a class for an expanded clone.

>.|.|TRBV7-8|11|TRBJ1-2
CASSARSGYTF
TGTGCCAGCAGCGCCCGGAGTGGCTACACCTTC
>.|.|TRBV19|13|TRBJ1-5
CASSIGGPRPQHF
TGTGCCAGTAGTATAGGGGGGCCCCGGCCCCAGCATTTT
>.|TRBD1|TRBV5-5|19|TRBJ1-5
CASSLVLYRGSYSNQPQHF
TGTGCCAGCAGCTTGGTCTTGTACAGGGGGTCTTATAGCAATCAGCCCCAGCATTTT
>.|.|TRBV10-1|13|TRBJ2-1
CASSFTGSHEQFF
TGCGCCAGCAGTTTTACCGGGAGCCATGAGCAGTTCTTC
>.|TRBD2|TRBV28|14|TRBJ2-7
CATKLASLTYEQYF
TGTGCCACCAAACTAGCGTCTCTAACCTACGAGCAGTACTTC
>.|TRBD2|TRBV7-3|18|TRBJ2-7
CASSSTGTSGGAPYEQYF
TGTGCCAGCAGCTCCACCGGGACTAGCGGGGGGGCTCCCTACGAGCAGTACTTC
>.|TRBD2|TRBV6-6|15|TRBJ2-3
CASLTSGGFTDTQYF
TGTGCCAGCCTAACCAGCGGGGGATTCACAGATACGCAGTATTTT
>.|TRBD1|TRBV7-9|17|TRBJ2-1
CASSSYFGTGRYNEQFF
TGTGCCAGCAGCTCCTACTTCGGGACAGGGCGATACAATGAGCAGTTCTTC
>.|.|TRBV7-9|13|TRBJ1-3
CASGPSSGNTIYF
TGTGCCAGTGGGCCGAGCTCTGGAAACACCATATATTTT
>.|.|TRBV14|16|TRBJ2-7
CASSQGVRYLPYEQYF
TGTGCCAGCAGCCAAGGTGTCCGCTACCTCCCCTACGAGCAGTACTTC
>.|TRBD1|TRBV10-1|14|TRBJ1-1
CASSETGGNTEAFF
TGCGCCAGCAGTGAGACAGGGGGAAACACTGAAGCTTTCTTT
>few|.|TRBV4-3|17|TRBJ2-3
CASSPEKDTFSTDTQYF
TGCGCCAGCAGCCCCGAGAAGGACACATTCTCCACAGATACGCAGTATTTT
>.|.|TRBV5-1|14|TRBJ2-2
CASSLAGNTGELFF
TGCGCCAGCAGCTTGGCCGGGAACACCGGGGAGCTGTTTTTT
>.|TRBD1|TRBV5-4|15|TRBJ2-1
CASSSGQGAYNEQFF
TGTGCCAGCAGCTCAGGACAGGGGGCCTACAATGAGCAGTTCTTC
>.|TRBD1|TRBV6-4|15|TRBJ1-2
CASSDSGTANYGYTF
TGTGCCAGCAGTGACTCGGGGACAGCTAACTATGGCTACACCTTC
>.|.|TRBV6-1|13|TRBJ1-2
CASTPTGLNGYTF
TGTGCCAGCACTCCGACAGGTCTGAATGGCTACACCTTC
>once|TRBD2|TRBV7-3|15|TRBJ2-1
CASSSGLAGISEQFF
TGTGCCAGCAGCTCTGGACTAGCGGGTATTAGCGAGCAGTTCTTC
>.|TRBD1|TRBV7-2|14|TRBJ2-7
CASSSDRGSTGKYF
TGTGCCAGCAGCTCAGACAGGGGATCTACGGGAAAGTACTTC
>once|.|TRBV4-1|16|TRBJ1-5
CASSQEGGGRSQPQHF
TGCGCCAGCAGCCAAGAGGGAGGGGGTAGAAGCCAGCCCCAGCATTTT
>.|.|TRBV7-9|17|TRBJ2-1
CASSLAPTRLLRNEQFF
TGTGCCAGCAGCTTAGCCCCGACTAGGCTCCTGAGGAATGAGCAGTTCTTC
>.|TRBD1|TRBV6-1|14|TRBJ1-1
CASNRQGMNTEAFF
TGTGCCAGCAACCGACAGGGGATGAACACTGAAGCTTTCTTT
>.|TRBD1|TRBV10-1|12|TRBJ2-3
CASSRGSSTQYF
TGCGCCAGCAGCAGGGGGTCAAGTACGCAGTATTTT
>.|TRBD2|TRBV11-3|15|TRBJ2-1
CASSLELAGPNEQFF
TGTGCCAGCAGCTTAGAACTAGCGGGGCCCAATGAGCAGTTCTTC
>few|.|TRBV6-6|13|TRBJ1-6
CASSYRDYSPLHF
TGTGCCAGCAGTTACCGGGACTATTCACCCCTCCACTTT
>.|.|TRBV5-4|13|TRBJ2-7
CASSLDDIYEQYF
TGTGCCAGCAGTTTAGATGACATCTACGAGCAGTACTTC
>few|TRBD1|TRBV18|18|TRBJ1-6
CASSPAGQGSSYNSPLHF
TGTGCCAGCTCACCCGCCGGACAGGGGAGCTCCTATAATTCACCCCTCCACTTT
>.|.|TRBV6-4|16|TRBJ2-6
CASSDSGGSGANVLTF
TGTGCCAGCAGTGACTCGGGAGGCTCTGGGGCCAACGTCCTGACTTTC
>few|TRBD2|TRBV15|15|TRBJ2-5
CATSRDAGGSETQYF
TGTGCCACCAGCAGAGATGCGGGGGGATCAGAGACCCAGTACTTC
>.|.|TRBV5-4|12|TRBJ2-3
CASSPRADTQYF
TGTGCCAGCAGCCCTAGAGCAGATACGCAGTATTTT
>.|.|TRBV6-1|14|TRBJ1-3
CASSETVSGNTIYF
TGTGCCAGCAGTGAAACGGTCTCTGGAAACACCATATATTTT
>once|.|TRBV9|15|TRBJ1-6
CASSVGTHGGNPLHF
TGTGCCAGCAGCGTCGGGACTCATGGGGGTAATCCCCTCCACTTT
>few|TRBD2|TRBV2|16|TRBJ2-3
CASSSGTSGGPGTQYF
TGTGCCAGCAGTTCTGGGACTAGCGGGGGGCCGGGTACGCAGTATTTT
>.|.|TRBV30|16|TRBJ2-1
CAWRYPGGGRGNEQFF
TGTGCCTGGAGGTACCCAGGGGGCGGGAGGGGTAATGAGCAGTTCTTC
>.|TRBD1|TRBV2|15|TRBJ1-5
CASAGGDRINQPQHF
TGTGCCTCAGCAGGGGGGGACAGGATCAATCAGCCCCAGCATTTT
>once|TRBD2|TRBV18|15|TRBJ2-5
CASSPVSGSSETQYF
TGTGCCAGCTCACCAGTTAGCGGGAGTTCAGAGACCCAGTACTTC
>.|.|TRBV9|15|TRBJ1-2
CASSVASGQSYGYTF
TGTGCCAGCAGCGTAGCGTCAGGGCAGTCCTATGGCTACACCTTC
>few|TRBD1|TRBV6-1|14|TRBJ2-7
CASKQGAQKYEQYF
TGTGCCAGCAAACAGGGGGCGCAAAAATACGAGCAGTACTTC
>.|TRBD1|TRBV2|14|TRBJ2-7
CASSDKTGVGEQYF
TGTGCCAGCAGCGATAAGACAGGGGTGGGCGAGCAGTACTTC
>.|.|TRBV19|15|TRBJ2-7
CASTPGAGDAYEQYF
TGTGCCAGTACCCCAGGGGCAGGGGACGCCTACGAGCAGTACTTC
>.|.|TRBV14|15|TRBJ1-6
CASSQGRGYNSPLHF
TGTGCCAGCAGCCAAGGCAGGGGTTATAATTCACCCCTCCACTTT
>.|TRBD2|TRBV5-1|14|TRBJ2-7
CASSSGLAEGEQYF
TGCGCCAGCAGCTCAGGACTAGCCGAGGGCGAGCAGTACTTC
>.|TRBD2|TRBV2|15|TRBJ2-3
CASSERAGVTDTQYF
TGTGCCAGCAGTGAAAGGGCGGGGGTTACAGATACGCAGTATTTT
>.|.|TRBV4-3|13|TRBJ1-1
CASSQTGDTEAFF
TGCGCCAGCAGCCAAACGGGGGACACTGAAGCTTTCTTT
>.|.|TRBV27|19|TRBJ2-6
CASSLREQGWGSGANVLTF
TGTGCCAGCAGTTTAAGGGAACAGGGTTGGGGCTCTGGGGCCAACGTCCTGACTTTC
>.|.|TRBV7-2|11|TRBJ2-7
CASSLGGGQYF
TGTGCCAGCAGCCTAGGGGGGGGGCAGTACTTC
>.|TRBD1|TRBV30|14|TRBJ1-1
CAWSGQDMNTEAFF
TGTGCCTGGTCGGGACAGGACATGAACACTGAAGCTTTCTTT
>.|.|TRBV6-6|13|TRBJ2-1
CASSTGDYNEQFF
TGTGCCAGCAGTACAGGTGACTACAATGAGCAGTTCTTC
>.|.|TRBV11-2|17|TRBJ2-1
CASSLVVRVASYNEQFF
TGTGCCAGCAGCTTAGTAGTACGAGTTGCCTCCTACAATGAGCAGTTCTTC
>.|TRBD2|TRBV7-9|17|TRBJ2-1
CSSSSTVAGGIYNEQFF
TGTTCCAGCAGCTCTACAGTGGCGGGAGGGATCTACAATGAGCAGTTCTTC
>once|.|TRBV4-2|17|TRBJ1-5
CASSLDSHPRGNQPQHF
TGTGCCAGCAGCCTTGACAGTCATCCTAGGGGCAATCAGCCCCAGCATTTT
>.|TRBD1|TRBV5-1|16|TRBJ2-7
CASSKYSTGSSYEQYF
TGCGCCAGCAGCAAATACTCGACAGGGTCATCCTACGAGCAGTACTTC
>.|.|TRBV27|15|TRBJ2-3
CASRVQSSSTDTQYF
TGTGCCAGCCGAGTACAGTCATCTAGCACAGATACGCAGTATTTT